The source of this T cell receptor beta chain is a study of cytomegalovirus exposure and HLA in healthy donors. Study-level results: In a later analysis, across HLA loci, associated TCR counts were highest for DRB1, lowest for HLA-C. Per a prior analysis, the majority of TCR beta V segments were productive roughly 90% or roughly 30% of the time. As a later analysis revealed, most CMV-associated TCR beta chains appeared HLA-restricted.

The germline V gene encodes CDR1 SGDLS and CDR2 YYNGEE. V was clipped by 0 bases and J by 7 bases, with 13 bases between them. The length of the CDR3 is 14 residues. For this clone: No antigen is known for it.

PCR was performed using 60 Vbeta and 13 Jbeta primers. The repertoire was sequenced with immunoSEQ multiplex PCR; TCRdb's copy has only in-frame clones and lacks some. Of approximately 150,000 clones detected, around four fifths appear once; the ten largest clones hold roughly 3.4%. The sample comprised PBMCs. This receptor was identified in a male donor in good health and CMV-seronegative. The chain employs TRBV9 and TRBJ1-1, with D hard to call. CDR3 nucleotides: TGTGCCAGCAGCGTAGTCTCGGGGTCGGGTGAAGCTTTCTTT. It yields the protein CASSVVSGSGEAFF.